These T cell receptor beta chains were read from a single sample in a study of response to subunit inactivated influenza vaccine. TCRdb analysed the RT-PCR reads with MiXCR anew, one entry per CDR3 protein. The sample shows fewer than 600,000 distinct CDR3 sequences, roughly 7.6% of them seen only once. Here the sequenced sample was PBMCs from blood, taken less than 30 months after vaccination. The origin of the receptors is a man aged 50 to 75 who received an inactivated influenza vaccine. The CDR3 runs from the conserved cysteine through the conserved F or W. D genes are given only for firm matches. For some rows the clone size is stated as once, few or many, or as a class when expanded; others skip it.

.,TRBV3-1,many,TRBJ2-1,CASSQLAGDYEQFF,TGTGCCAGCAGCCAATTGGCAGGGGACTATGAGCAGTTCTTC
.,TRBV11-2,.,TRBJ2-5,CASGSWDGKETQYF,TGTGCCAGCGGATCATGGGACGGCAAAGAGACCCAGTACTTC
.,TRBV28,many,TRBJ1-4,CASRNRPDGTTNEKLFF,TGTGCCAGCAGAAATCGCCCCGACGGTACAACTAATGAAAAACTGTTTTTT
TRBD2,TRBV18,few,TRBJ2-7,CASSPSGRNEQYF,TGTGCCAGCTCACCTAGCGGGAGGAACGAGCAGTACTTC
TRBD1,TRBV5-1,many,TRBJ2-1,CASQTGGGTYNEQFF,TGCGCCAGTCAGACAGGGGGAGGGACCTACAATGAGCAGTTCTTC
TRBD1,TRBV6-5,few,TRBJ2-7,CASSWDSDYEQYF,TGTGCCAGCAGTTGGGACAGTGACTACGAGCAGTACTTC
TRBD2,TRBV5-1,.,TRBJ2-5,CASSSGTRRETQYF,TGCGCCAGCAGCTCCGGGACTAGACGGGAGACCCAGTACTTC
TRBD2,TRBV27,.,TRBJ2-3,CASSLRQLAGNTDTQYF,TGTGCCAGCAGTTTAAGGCAACTAGCGGGGAACACAGATACGCAGTATTTT
.,TRBV27,.,TRBJ1-5,CASSLWPGGQPQHF,TGTGCCAGCAGTTTATGGCCGGGAGGCCAGCCCCAGCATTTT
.,TRBV30,.,TRBJ2-2,CAWSVGGLSGELFF,TGTGCCTGGAGTGTTGGGGGCCTTTCCGGGGAGCTGTTTTTT
.,TRBV20-1,few,TRBJ2-7,CSATRTAEHEQYF,TGCAGTGCTACCCGGACTGCCGAACACGAGCAGTACTTC
.,TRBV3-1,.,TRBJ2-3,CASRLRGASTDTQYF,TGTGCCAGCAGACTACGGGGGGCTAGCACAGATACGCAGTATTTT
TRBD1,TRBV10-3,.,TRBJ2-1,CAISEWTGADEQFF,TGTGCCATCAGTGAATGGACAGGGGCGGATGAGCAGTTCTTC
.,TRBV4-1,few,TRBJ1-5,CASSRSGGGIGQPQHF,TGCGCCAGCAGCCGTTCGGGGGGGGGTATAGGCCAGCCCCAGCATTTT
.,TRBV12-3/TRBV12-4,many,TRBJ1-2,CASSSLLAGYGYTF,TGTGCCAGCAGTTCCCTATTAGCTGGCTATGGCTACACCTTC
TRBD2,TRBV3-1,few,TRBJ2-3,CASSQEGTSGNPDGTDTQYF,TGTGCCAGCAGCCAAGAGGGGACTAGCGGGAACCCCGATGGGACAGATACGCAGTATTTT
TRBD1,TRBV7-6,many,TRBJ2-1,CASSLTRQGANNEQFF,TGTGCCAGCAGCTTAACTAGACAGGGGGCTAACAATGAGCAGTTCTTC
.,TRBV20-1,.,TRBJ1-4,CSARKPATNEKLFF,TGCAGTGCTAGAAAACCCGCAACTAATGAAAAACTGTTTTTT
.,TRBV20-1,few,TRBJ2-2,CSARPRLNTGELFF,TGCAGTGCTAGACCCAGGCTCAACACCGGGGAGCTGTTTTTT
.,TRBV19,.,TRBJ2-2,CASSTGRNTGELFF,TGTGCCAGTAGTACGGGGAGGAACACCGGGGAGCTGTTTTTT
TRBD2,TRBV5-1,few,TRBJ2-3,CASTTSGGAQDTQYF,TGCGCCAGCACCACCAGCGGGGGGGCTCAAGATACGCAGTATTTT